Included here is one T cell receptor (beta chain) sequence, with context. As yet, its antigen is unknown. The sample comes from a study of vaccination effects on CD4 cells after COVID-19. Study at large: After fewer than 2.5 million PBMC were placed in each well, they were cultured with around 10 IU/ml IL-2 and approximately 10 ug/ml peptides. Study-level findings and limits: Of the vaccine-induced clones from healthy vaccinees, merely 1 of 255 recognized common cold coronaviruses as well.

When less than 13 days of culture had elapsed, CD4+ T cells were isolated. Nobody among the vaccine recipients had prior SARS-CoV-2 infection (nucleocapsid antibodies were negative). The assay was immunoSEQ multiplex PCR, and TCRdb's table has in-frame clones only and misses some. This sample yields roughly 34,000 clones, of which roughly 70% are seen a single time; over 3% belongs to the top ten. The sample consisted of CD4+ T cells from PBMCs cultured without peptide, taken before COVID-19 vaccination. The origin of this receptor is a human donor who received a COVID-19 vaccine.

CDR3 sequence: CASSGGPTDTQYF. CDR3 coding DNA: TGCGCCAGCAGCGGCGGGCCTACAGATACGCAGTATTTT. The chain has TRBV5-1 and TRBJ2-3; tentative D call: TRBD2 (5 bases). CDR3 length: 13 residues. Trimming shortened V by 4 bases and J by 3 bases, and 9 bases separated the two germline ends. Germline values: CDR1 SGHRS, CDR2 YFSETQ. The full variable domain, its missing parts supplied by reference TRBV5-1 and TRBJ2-3, is KAGVTQTPRYLIKTRGQQVTLSCSPISGHRSVSWYQQTPGQGLQFLFEYFSETQRNKGNFPGRFSGRQFSNSRSEMNVSTLELGDSALYLCASSGGPTDTQYFGPGTRLTVL.